This T cell receptor (beta chain) appears in the sequencing data of a study of beta chain features in type 1 diabetes. Broader study findings: More deletions and fewer insertions at VDJ junctions were found in patients with type 1 diabetes. Type 1 diabetes patients showed a moderate but significant shortening of TCRB CDR3s in all four CD4+ subsets. Any HLA type influence on TCRB rearrangement was left unresolved here.

CDR1 is SGHTA, CDR2 FQGNSA, per germline. The CDR3 has 13 amino acids. After removal of 5 bases from V and 6 bases from J, the junction contained 4 bases not matched to a gene. This clone came up a few times. Antigen unknown. Expressed TCRB transcripts were sequenced because the entire RNA isolate underwent reverse transcription. Libraries were prepared by immunoSEQ multiplex PCR; TCRdb keeps only in-frame clonotypes and omits some of them. The sample includes 150,000 to 190,000 clones, about 8.5% seen only once; the top ten take 0.65%. Sequencing input: central memory CD4+ T cells from blood. This rearrangement joins TRBV7-2 to TRBJ1-1; TRBD1 agrees at 9 bases. The sequence derives from a man aged 18 to 30 in good health. CDR3 DNA sequence: TGTGCCAGCAGCGCACAGGGGGCGTCTGAAGCTTTCTTT. This sequence encodes CASSAQGASEAFF.